This passage covers 17 T cell receptor beta chains from one sample sequenced in a study of OX40 agonist ivuxolimab in advanced cancers. Sequencing was performed with immunoSEQ multiplex PCR; in TCRdb, only in-frame clones are kept and a portion is missing. The sample records tens of thousands of clones, just under 85% being singletons. The source was CD4+ or CD8+ T cells sorted from blood, collected in a trial of the OX40 agonist ivuxolimab. The origin of the receptors is an adult with an advanced solid tumor such as melanoma, head and neck, liver or kidney cancer.

In its sample, this clone was seen once. The V and J genes are TRBV14 and TRBJ2-1; 13 nucleotides line up with TRBD2. The V gene end was trimmed by 6 bases and the J gene end by 8 bases; junction bases not matched to a gene: 4. CDR1 SGHDN and CDR2 FVKESK come from the germline V gene. The CDR3 is 14 amino acids. CDR3 DNA: TGTGCCAGCAGAAGGACTAGCGGGAGCTATGAGCAGTTCTTC. Protein sequence: CASRRTSGSYEQFF.

The rearrangement uses TRBV30 and TRBJ2-5; 7 nucleotides agree with TRBD1. This CDR3 comprises 13 residues. Germline V gene sequence: CDR1 GTSNPN, CDR2 SVGIG (reference sequence). With 5 bases clipped from V and 5 bases from J, the junction kept 8 bases outside the gene matches. CDR3 sequence (DNA): TGTGCCTGGGATTACAGGGGCAGGGAGACCCAGTACTTC. This gives the protein CAWDYRGRETQYF.

The DNA for the CDR3 is TGTGCCAGCACCCCGATCCGCGGGCAGGGCCCCAAAGTTGGGGAGCTGTTTTTT. As protein: CASTPIRGQGPKVGELFF. The gene calls are TRBV2 and TRBJ2-2; D is tentatively TRBD1 or TRBD2 (5 bases each). Germline V gene data show CDR1 as SNHLY and CDR2 as FYNNEI. The CDR3 contains 18 residues. Trimming cost V 7 bases and J 8 bases, with 29 bases left between them. The whole variable domain, filled in from reference TRBV2 and TRBJ2-2, reads EPEVTQTPSHQVTQMGQEVILRCVPISNHLYFYWYRQILGQKVEFLVSFYNNEISEKSEIFDDQFSVERPDGSNFTLKIRSTKLEDSAMYFCASTPIRGQGPKVGELFFGEGSRLTVL.

The genes are TRBV9 and TRBJ2-1; tentatively, D is TRBD1 (7 bases). The CDR3 has 18 amino acids. With 0 bases removed from V and 6 bases from J, the gap between germline ends came to 22 bases. Germline V CDR1 and CDR2: SGDLS, YYNGEE. CDR3 DNA sequence: TGTGCCAGCAGCGTAGCGGTGGGCGGCGGGACAGAGGCCAATGAGCAGTTCTTC. This sequence encodes CASSVAVGGGTEANEQFF.

The chain carries TRBV6-1 and TRBJ1-1; D is perhaps TRBD1 (5 bases). Germline CDR1 is MNHNS and CDR2 is SASEGT. V was pared by 6 bases and J by 0 bases, with 14 bases between. CDR3 size: 15 residues. The CDR3 nucleotides read TGTGCCAGCAGGGACAATCGGGTTGTGAACACTGAAGCTTTCTTT. Amino acid sequence: CASRDNRVVNTEAFF.

The genes are TRBV12-5 and TRBJ2-1; unclear D gene. Germline-derived CDR1 and CDR2 are LGHNT and FRNRAP. This CDR3 region has 12 residues. Trimming removed 4 bases at V and 6 bases at J, with 7 bases between. The CDR3 region is CASGSFINEQFF. As DNA, the CDR3 is TGTGCTAGTGGTTCGTTCATCAATGAGCAGTTCTTC.

The V and J genes are TRBV5-4 and TRBJ2-2, with 8 nucleotides matching TRBD1. Losses at the gene ends were 4 bases for V and 10 bases for J; bases not matched to a gene: 6. This CDR3 region has 13 residues. Germline V CDR1 and CDR2: SGHNT, YYREEE (reference sequence). CDR3 bases: TGTGCCAGCAGCAGCCAACAGGGGGAGGAGCTGTTTTTT. Its protein is CASSSQQGEELFF. Supplemented by reference TRBV5-4 and TRBJ2-2, the full variable domain reads ETGVTQSPTHLIKTRGQQVTLRCSSQSGHNTVSWYQQALGQGPQFIFQYYREEENGRGNFPPRFSGLQFPNYSSELNVNALELDDSALYLCASSSQQGEELFFGEGSRLTVL.

This clone was seen a handful of times. V usage is TRBV27 and J usage is TRBJ2-7, with TRBD1 matching over 7 bases. After removal of 7 bases from V and 3 bases from J, the junction contained 9 bases not matched to a gene. The CDR3 has 14 amino acids. The germline V gene encodes CDR1 MNHEY and CDR2 SMNVEV (reference sequence). The CDR3 bases are TGTGCCAGCACTTATCCGACAGGGAACTACGAGCAGTACTTC. Protein product: CASTYPTGNYEQYF.

The rearrangement uses TRBV19 and TRBJ2-3; D gene ambiguous. Trimming pared 5 bases from V and 3 bases from J, leaving 6 bases between. This CDR3 is 12 amino acids long. Germline CDR1 LNHDA, CDR2 SQIVND (reference sequence). DNA for the CDR3: TGTGCCAGTAGTCCTACTACAGATACGCAGTATTTT. Its protein product is CASSPTTDTQYF. The whole variable domain, remainder taken from reference TRBV19 and TRBJ2-3, is DGGITQSPKYLFRKEGQNVTLSCEQNLNHDAMYWYRQDPGQGLRLIYYSQIVNDFQKGDIAEGYSVSREKKESFPLTVTSAQKNPTAFYLCASSPTTDTQYFGPGTRLTVL.

The J gene is TRBJ2-1, the V gene TRBV6-5, with D tentatively TRBD1 (6 bases). The CDR3 loop spans 16 amino acids. With 0 bases removed from V and 0 bases from J, the gap between germline ends came to 9 bases. The germline gives CDR1 MNHEY, CDR2 SVGAGI. The chain's CDR3 is CASSYSGASSYNEQFF. Written as DNA, the CDR3 is TGTGCCAGCAGTTACTCGGGGGCGAGCTCCTACAATGAGCAGTTCTTC.

J is TRBJ1-5 and V is TRBV30; D not certain. In germline, CDR1 is GTSNPN, CDR2 SVGIG (reference sequence). V dropped 0 bases and J dropped 7 bases, with 19 bases sitting between them. The CDR3 runs 16 residues. CDR3 amino acids: CAWSVPGGGPIQPQHF. The CDR3, as DNA: TGTGCCTGGAGTGTACCCGGCGGCGGTCCCATCCAGCCCCAGCATTTT.

This rearrangement joins TRBV5-1 to TRBJ1-3, with D possibly TRBD1 on 6 matching bases. V shed 4 bases and J shed 2 bases, with 10 bases lying between them. The CDR3 is made up of 14 amino acids. In germline, CDR1 is SGHRS, CDR2 YFSETQ. The CDR3 loop reads CASSGRGTGNTIYF. As DNA, the CDR3 is TGCGCCAGCAGCGGTAGGGGGACTGGAAACACCATATATTTT. The complete variable domain, with remaining parts taken from reference TRBV5-1 and TRBJ1-3, reads KAGVTQTPRYLIKTRGQQVTLSCSPISGHRSVSWYQQTPGQGLQFLFEYFSETQRNKGNFPGRFSGRQFSNSRSEMNVSTLELGDSALYLCASSGRGTGNTIYFGEGSWLTVV.

This sequence joins TRBV10-3 and TRBJ2-1; a possible D gene is TRBD1 (6 bases). V lost 4 bases and J 5 bases, leaving 18 bases between the germline ends. CDR1 and CDR2 (germline): ENHRY, SYGVKD. This CDR3 contains 16 residues. In nucleotides, the CDR3 is TGTGCCATCAGTGGAGGGCAGGGGACAACCAACAATGAGCAGTTCTTC. Translated, it gives CAISGGQGTTNNEQFF.

The chain joins TRBV4-1 to TRBJ2-7; TRBD2 agrees at 8 bases. With V trimmed by 0 bases and J by 4 bases, 11 bases remained unmatched. The CDR3 covers 17 residues. Germline V gene lookup returns CDR1 MGHRA and CDR2 YSYEKL. The CDR3, as DNA: TGCGCCAGCAGCCAAGATAAGGGACTAGTGGGTGGGTACGAGCAGTACTTC. Translated: CASSQDKGLVGGYEQYF.

The chain employs TRBV25-1 and TRBJ2-7, with a weak D call TRBD2 (5 bases). This CDR3 is 13 amino acids long. V was clipped by 6 bases and J by 4 bases, with 13 bases between them. Looked up from germline, CDR1 is MGHDK and CDR2 is SYGVNS. CDR3 sequence (DNA): TGTGCCAGCAGAAGCCAGACTACTTACGAGCAGTACTTC. Translating it yields CASRSQTTYEQYF.

This clone was seen a single time. This chain uses TRBV7-2 with TRBJ1-2, with 9 nucleotides matching TRBD1. V was pared by 5 bases and J by 8 bases, with 6 bases of the junction left unmatched. The CDR3 contains 13 residues. Germline-derived CDR1 and CDR2 are SGHTA and FQGNSA. The CDR3: CASSPWTGDGYTF. The CDR3 DNA sequence: TGTGCCAGCAGCCCCTGGACAGGGGACGGCTACACCTTC.

The V gene is TRBV7-2, the J gene TRBJ1-2; D may be TRBD1 (6 bases). V lost 4 bases to trimming and J lost 2 bases, with 11 bases between them. Germline CDR1 reads SGHTA; CDR2 reads FQGNSA. The CDR3 is 14 residues long. This CDR3 reads CASSSHQGNYGYTF. CDR3 nucleotide sequence: TGTGCCAGCAGCTCGCATCAGGGGAACTATGGCTACACCTTC. Full variable domain (remainder filled in from reference TRBV7-2 and TRBJ1-2): GAGVSQSPSNKVTEKGKDVELRCDPISGHTALYWYRQSLGQGLEFLIYFQGNSAPDKSGLPSDRFSAERTGGSVSTLTIQRTQQEDSAVYLCASSSHQGNYGYTFGSGTRLTVV.